The TCR beta chain under discussion was sequenced for a study of read filtering for tumor transcriptome and immune sequencing. The library was built from 400 ng RNA with molecular barcoded adaptors for alpha/delta and beta/gamma chains. TCRdb itself ran the reads through MiXCR, one entry per CDR3 protein. The repertoire holds tens of thousands of distinct CDR3 sequences, with approximately 18% as singletons. The CDR3 is 12 residues long. V was cut by 5 bases and J by 7 bases, with 9 bases left in between. This clonotype has ten or more counts. V gene TRBV12-3 or TRBV12-4 combines with J gene TRBJ1-5, with D possibly matching TRBD1 (5 bases). The sequenced sample consisted of a population of CD138-negative cells sorted from bone marrow. The receptor's source is a donor at least 40 years old with multiple myeloma. The DNA for the CDR3 is TGTGCCAGCAGTCCCTGGGGCCAGCCCCAGCATTTT. Translation: CASSPWGQPQHF.